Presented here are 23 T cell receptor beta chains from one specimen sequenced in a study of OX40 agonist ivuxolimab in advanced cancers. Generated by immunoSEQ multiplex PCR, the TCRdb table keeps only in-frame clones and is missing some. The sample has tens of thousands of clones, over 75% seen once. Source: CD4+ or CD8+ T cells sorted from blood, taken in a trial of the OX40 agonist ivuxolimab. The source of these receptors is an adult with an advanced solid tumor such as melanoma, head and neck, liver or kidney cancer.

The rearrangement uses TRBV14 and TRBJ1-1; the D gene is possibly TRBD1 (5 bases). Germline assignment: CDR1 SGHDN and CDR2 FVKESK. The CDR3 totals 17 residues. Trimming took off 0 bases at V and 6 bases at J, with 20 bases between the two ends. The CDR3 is CASSQESSLRGWAEAFF. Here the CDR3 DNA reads TGTGCCAGCAGCCAAGAAAGTTCATTGAGGGGCTGGGCTGAAGCTTTCTTT.

The CDR3 DNA reads TGTGCCAGCTCACCAAATTCAGGGGACAATGGCTACACCTTC. This translates into CASSPNSGDNGYTF. The rearrangement joins TRBV18 to TRBJ1-2; possibly TRBD1 for D (6 bases). Looked up from germline, CDR1 is KGHSH and CDR2 is LQKENI. V lost 2 bases and J lost 6, with 13 bases in between. This CDR3 region has 14 residues.

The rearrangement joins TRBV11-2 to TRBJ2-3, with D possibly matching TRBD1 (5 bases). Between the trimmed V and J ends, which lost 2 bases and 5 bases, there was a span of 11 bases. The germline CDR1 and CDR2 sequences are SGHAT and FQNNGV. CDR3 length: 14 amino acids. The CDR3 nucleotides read TGTGCCAGCAGCTTACGGCAGGGTGGAGATACGCAGTATTTT. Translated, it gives CASSLRQGGDTQYF.

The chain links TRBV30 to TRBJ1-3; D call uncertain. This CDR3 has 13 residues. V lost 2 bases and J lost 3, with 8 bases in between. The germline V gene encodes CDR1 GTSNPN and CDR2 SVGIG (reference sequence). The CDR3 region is CAWSFDIGNTIYF. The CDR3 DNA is TGTGCCTGGAGTTTCGACATTGGAAACACCATATATTTT.

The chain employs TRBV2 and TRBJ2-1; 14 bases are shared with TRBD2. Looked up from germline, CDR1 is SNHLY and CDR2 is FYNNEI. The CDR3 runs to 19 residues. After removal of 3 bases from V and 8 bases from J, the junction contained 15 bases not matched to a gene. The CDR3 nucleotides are TGTGCCAGCAGTGACCCCGGGACTAGCGGGAGCTACGGTGGGTATGAGCAGTTCTTC. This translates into CASSDPGTSGSYGGYEQFF.

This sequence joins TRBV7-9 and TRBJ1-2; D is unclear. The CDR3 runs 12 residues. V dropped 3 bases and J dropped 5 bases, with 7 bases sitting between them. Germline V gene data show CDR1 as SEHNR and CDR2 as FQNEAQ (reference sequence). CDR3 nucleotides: TGTGCCAGCAGCTTCGAGGGTTATGGCTACACCTTC. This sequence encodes CASSFEGYGYTF. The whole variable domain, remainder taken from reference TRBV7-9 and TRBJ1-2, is DTGVSQNPRHKITKRGQNVTFRCDPISEHNRLYWYRQTLGQGPEFLTYFQNEAQLEKSRLLSDRFSAERPKGSFSTLEIQRTEQGDSAMYLCASSFEGYGYTFGSGTRLTVV.

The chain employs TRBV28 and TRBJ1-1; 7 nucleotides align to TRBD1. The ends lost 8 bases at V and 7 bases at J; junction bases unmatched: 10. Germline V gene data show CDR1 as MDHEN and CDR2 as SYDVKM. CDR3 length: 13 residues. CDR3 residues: CASGDSRSDEAFF. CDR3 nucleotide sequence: TGTGCCAGCGGGGACAGTAGGTCGGATGAAGCTTTCTTT.

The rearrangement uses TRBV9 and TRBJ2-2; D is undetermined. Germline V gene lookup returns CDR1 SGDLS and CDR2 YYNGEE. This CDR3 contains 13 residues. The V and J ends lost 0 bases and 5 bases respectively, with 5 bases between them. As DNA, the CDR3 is TGTGCCAGCAGCGTAGCGATTACCGGGGAGCTGTTTTTT. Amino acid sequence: CASSVAITGELFF.

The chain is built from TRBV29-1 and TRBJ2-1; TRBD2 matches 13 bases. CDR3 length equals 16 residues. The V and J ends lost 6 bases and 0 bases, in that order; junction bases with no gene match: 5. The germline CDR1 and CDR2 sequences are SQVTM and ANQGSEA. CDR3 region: CSVTGLAGASYNEQFF. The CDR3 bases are TGCAGCGTAACCGGACTAGCGGGAGCCTCCTACAATGAGCAGTTCTTC.

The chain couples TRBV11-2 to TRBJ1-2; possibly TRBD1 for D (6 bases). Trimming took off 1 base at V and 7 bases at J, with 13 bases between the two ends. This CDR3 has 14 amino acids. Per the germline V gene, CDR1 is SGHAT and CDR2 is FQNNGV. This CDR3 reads CASSLAGGPGGYTF. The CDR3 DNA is TGTGCCAGCAGCTTAGCGGGGGGCCCAGGTGGCTACACCTTC.

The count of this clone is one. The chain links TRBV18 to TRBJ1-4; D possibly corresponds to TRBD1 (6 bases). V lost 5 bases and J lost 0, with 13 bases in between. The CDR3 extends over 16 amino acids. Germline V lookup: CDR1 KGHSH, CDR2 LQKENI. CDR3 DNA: TGTGCCAGCTCATCCCTAAACAGGGCAACTAATGAAAAACTGTTTTTT. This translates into CASSSLNRATNEKLFF.

Here the CDR3 reads CASSSRGTGRSYNEQFF. CDR3 DNA sequence: TGTGCCAGCAGCAGCCGGGGGACAGGGCGCTCCTACAATGAGCAGTTCTTC. The rearrangement joins TRBV7-3 to TRBJ2-1; 9 positions match TRBD1. After removal of 5 bases from V and 0 bases from J, the junction contained 8 bases not matched to a gene. Germline V lookup: CDR1 SGHTA, CDR2 FQGTGA. The CDR3 length is 17 residues.

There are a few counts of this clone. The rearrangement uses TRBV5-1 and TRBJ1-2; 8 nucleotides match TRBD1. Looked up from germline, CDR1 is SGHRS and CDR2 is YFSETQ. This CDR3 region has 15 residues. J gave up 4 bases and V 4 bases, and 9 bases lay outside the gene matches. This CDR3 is CASSLTGGLGYGYTF. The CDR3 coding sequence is TGCGCCAGCAGCCTAACAGGGGGGCTTGGCTATGGCTACACCTTC.

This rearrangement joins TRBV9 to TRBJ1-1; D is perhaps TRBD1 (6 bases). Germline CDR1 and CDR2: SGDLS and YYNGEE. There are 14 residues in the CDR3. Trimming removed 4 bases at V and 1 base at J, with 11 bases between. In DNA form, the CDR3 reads TGTGCCAGCAGCACAGGGACCCAGAACACTGAAGCTTTCTTT. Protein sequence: CASSTGTQNTEAFF.

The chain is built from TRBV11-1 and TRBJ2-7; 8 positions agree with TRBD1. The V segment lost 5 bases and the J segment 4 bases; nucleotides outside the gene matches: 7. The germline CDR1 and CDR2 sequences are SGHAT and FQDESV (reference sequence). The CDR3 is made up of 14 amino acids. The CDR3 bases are TGTGCCAGCAGCCTCCGGACAGGGAGGTACGAGCAGTACTTC. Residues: CASSLRTGRYEQYF. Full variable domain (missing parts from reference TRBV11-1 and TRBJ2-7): EAEVAQSPRYKITEKSQAVAFWCDPISGHATLYWYRQILGQGPELLVQFQDESVVDDSQLPKDRFSAERLKGVDSTLKIQPAELGDSAMYLCASSLRTGRYEQYFGPGTRLTVT.

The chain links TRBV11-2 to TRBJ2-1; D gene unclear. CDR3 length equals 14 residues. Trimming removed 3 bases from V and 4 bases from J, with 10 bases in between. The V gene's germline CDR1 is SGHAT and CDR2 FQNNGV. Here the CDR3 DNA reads TGTGCCAGCAGCTTTATGGACGGGTACAATGAGCAGTTCTTC. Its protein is CASSFMDGYNEQFF.

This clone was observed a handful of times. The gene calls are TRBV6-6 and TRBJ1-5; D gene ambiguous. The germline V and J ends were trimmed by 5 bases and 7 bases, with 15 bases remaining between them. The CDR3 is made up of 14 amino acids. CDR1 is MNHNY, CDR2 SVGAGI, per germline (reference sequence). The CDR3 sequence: CASSPGTVAQPQHF. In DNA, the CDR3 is TGTGCCAGCAGTCCGGGTACTGTGGCCCAGCCCCAGCATTTT.

The CDR3 sequence is CASTMDRSNSNQPQHF. DNA of the CDR3: TGTGCCAGCACTATGGACAGAAGTAATAGCAATCAGCCCCAGCATTTT. V and J are TRBV2 and TRBJ1-5; tentative D call: TRBD1 (6 bases). The V gene lost 7 bases and the J gene lost 0 bases, with 16 bases spanning the gap. Germline assignment: CDR1 SNHLY and CDR2 FYNNEI. The CDR3 consists of 16 residues.

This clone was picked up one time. CDR3 amino acids: CSVADGYTF. CDR3 nucleotide sequence: TGCAGTGTGGCAGATGGCTACACCTTC. The chain recombines TRBV20-1 with TRBJ1-2; D remains ambiguous. The CDR3 contains 9 residues. Trimming shortened V by 7 bases and J by 6 bases, and 6 bases separated the two germline ends. Germline lookup yields CDR1 DFQATT and CDR2 SNEGSKA (reference sequence).

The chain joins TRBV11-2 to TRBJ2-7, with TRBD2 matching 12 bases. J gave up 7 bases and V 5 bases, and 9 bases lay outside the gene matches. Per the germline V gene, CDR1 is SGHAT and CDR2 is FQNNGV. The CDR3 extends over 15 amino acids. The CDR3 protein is CASSPTTSGSAEQYF. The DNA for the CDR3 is TGTGCCAGCAGCCCGACGACTAGCGGGAGTGCGGAGCAGTACTTC.

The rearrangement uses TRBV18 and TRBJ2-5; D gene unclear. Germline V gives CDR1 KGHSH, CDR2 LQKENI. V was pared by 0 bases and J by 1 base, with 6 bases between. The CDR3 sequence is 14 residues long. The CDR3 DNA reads TGTGCCAGCTCACCACCGGAGCGCCAAGAGACCCAGTACTTC. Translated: CASSPPERQETQYF.

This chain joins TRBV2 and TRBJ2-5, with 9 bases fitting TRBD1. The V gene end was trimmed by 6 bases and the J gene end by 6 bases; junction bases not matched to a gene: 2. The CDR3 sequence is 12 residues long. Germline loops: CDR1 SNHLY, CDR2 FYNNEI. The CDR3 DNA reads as TGTGCCAGCAGCGGGACAGGGCAGACCCAGTACTTC. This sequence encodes CASSGTGQTQYF.

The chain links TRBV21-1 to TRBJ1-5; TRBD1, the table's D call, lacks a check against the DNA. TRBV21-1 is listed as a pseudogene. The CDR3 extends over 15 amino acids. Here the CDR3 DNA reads TGTGCCAGCAGCAAAGCGGTAGGGGGCGAGGAGCCCCAGCATTTT. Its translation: CASSKAVGGEEPQHF.